This TCR beta chain comes out of a study of blood T cell repertoires in COVID-19. Clones were read by immunoSEQ multiplex PCR, and TCRdb kept only the in-frame ones, dropping some. The sample lists 110,000 to 150,000 clones; approximately 80% were seen once. In germline, CDR1 is SGHKS, CDR2 YYEKEE (reference sequence). The CDR3 contains 16 residues. The germline V and J ends were trimmed by 0 bases and 3 bases, with 13 bases remaining between them. The source of this sequence is a man aged 55 to 69 with active or convalescent COVID-19. Source material: peripheral blood. The chain carries TRBV5-5 and TRBJ1-5; weak D call: TRBD1 (6 bases). The CDR3 spells CASSLAGGSNNQPQHF. The CDR3 region has the DNA TGTGCCAGCAGCTTGGCGGGGGGCTCAAACAATCAGCCCCAGCATTTT.